The clone carrying this T cell receptor (beta chain) was counted once. Germline CDR1 reads SGHNT; CDR2 reads YYREEE (reference sequence). V was shortened by 0 bases and J by 6 bases, with 9 bases between the two germline ends. The CDR3 contains 14 residues. These data originate in a study of cytomegalovirus exposure and HLA in healthy donors. Donors came from a validation cohort of some 130 subjects, distinct from the first 666-subject cohort. Assay: immunoSEQ multiplex PCR; the TCRdb copy retains only in-frame clones and omits some. Of more than 95,000 clones listed, around 94% are singletons. The J gene is TRBJ1-4, the V gene TRBV5-4; D gene unclear. The TCR comes from a woman younger than 35 in good health and CMV-seronegative. The sequenced material came from PBMCs. The DNA of the CDR3 is TGTGCCAGCAGCTTGGAGGTTGGAGATGAAAAACTGTTTTTT. Its translation: CASSLEVGDEKLFF.